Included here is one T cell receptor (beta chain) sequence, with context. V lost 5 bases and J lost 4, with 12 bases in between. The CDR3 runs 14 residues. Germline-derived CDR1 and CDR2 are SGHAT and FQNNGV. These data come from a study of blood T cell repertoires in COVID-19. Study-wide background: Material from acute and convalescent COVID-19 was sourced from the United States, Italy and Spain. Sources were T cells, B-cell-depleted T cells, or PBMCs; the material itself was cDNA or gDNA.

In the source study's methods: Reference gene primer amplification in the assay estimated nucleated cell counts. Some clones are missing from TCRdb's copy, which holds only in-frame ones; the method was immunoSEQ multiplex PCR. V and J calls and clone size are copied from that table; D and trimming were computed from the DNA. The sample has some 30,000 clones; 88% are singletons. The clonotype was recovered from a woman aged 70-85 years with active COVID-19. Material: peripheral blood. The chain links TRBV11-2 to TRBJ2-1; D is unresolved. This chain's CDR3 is CASSPDLNYNEQFF. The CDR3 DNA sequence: TGTGCCAGCAGCCCCGACTTGAATTACAATGAGCAGTTCTTC. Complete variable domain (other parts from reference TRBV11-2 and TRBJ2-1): EAGVAQSPRYKIIEKRQSVAFWCNPISGHATLYWYQQILGQGPKLLIQFQNNGVVDDSQLPKDRFSAERLKGVDSTLKIQPAKLEDSAVYLCASSPDLNYNEQFFGPGTRLTVL.